The entry that follows covers one T cell receptor (beta chain) sequence. What it binds is not known. This entry is derived from a study of cytomegalovirus exposure and HLA in healthy donors. Study information: From donors who were HLA-typed, an early data release held approximately 91 million unique TCRs.

Germline values: CDR1 GTSNPN, CDR2 SVGIG (reference sequence). The CDR3 totals 14 residues. V was pared by 3 bases and J by 4 bases, with 10 bases between. Overall study findings and caveats: Analyzed later, association rates of TCRs varied across HLA loci, with DRB1 most and HLA-C fewest. V- and J-gene trimming in TCR beta was tied to a missense DCLRE1C variant by an analysis performed later.

The PCR ran on 60 Vbeta and 13 Jbeta primers. Authors' methods: About 88 million unique TCR beta chains, roughly 11 million of them shared, were counted by a later analysis. The repertoire was sequenced with immunoSEQ multiplex PCR; TCRdb's copy has only in-frame clones and lacks some. V, J and clone size are those of that table, while D and trimming were read from the DNA. The sample lists 150,000 to 200,000 clones, 75% to 80% occurring once. The material sequenced was PBMCs. This sequence joins TRBV30 and TRBJ1-6; a possible D gene is TRBD1 (6 bases). The receptor was derived from a man aged 50 or older in good health and CMV-seropositive. The CDR3 reads CAWSYRDYNSPLHF. CDR3 sequence (DNA): TGTGCCTGGAGCTACAGGGATTATAATTCACCCCTCCACTTT.